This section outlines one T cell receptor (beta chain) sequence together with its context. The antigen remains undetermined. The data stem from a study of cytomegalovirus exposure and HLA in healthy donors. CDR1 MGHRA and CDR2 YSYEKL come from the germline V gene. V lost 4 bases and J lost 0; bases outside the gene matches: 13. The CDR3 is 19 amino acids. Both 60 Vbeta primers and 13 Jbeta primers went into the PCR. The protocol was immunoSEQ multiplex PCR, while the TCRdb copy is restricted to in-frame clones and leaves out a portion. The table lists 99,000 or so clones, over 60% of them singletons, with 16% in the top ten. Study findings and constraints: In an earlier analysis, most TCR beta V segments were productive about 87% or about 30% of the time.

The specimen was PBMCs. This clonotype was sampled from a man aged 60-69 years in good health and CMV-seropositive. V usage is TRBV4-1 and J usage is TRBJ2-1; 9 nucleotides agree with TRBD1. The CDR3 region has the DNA TGCGCCAGCAGCCCCCAAGACCCACAGGGGGCGAGCTCCTACAATGAGCAGTTCTTC. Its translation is CASSPQDPQGASSYNEQFF.